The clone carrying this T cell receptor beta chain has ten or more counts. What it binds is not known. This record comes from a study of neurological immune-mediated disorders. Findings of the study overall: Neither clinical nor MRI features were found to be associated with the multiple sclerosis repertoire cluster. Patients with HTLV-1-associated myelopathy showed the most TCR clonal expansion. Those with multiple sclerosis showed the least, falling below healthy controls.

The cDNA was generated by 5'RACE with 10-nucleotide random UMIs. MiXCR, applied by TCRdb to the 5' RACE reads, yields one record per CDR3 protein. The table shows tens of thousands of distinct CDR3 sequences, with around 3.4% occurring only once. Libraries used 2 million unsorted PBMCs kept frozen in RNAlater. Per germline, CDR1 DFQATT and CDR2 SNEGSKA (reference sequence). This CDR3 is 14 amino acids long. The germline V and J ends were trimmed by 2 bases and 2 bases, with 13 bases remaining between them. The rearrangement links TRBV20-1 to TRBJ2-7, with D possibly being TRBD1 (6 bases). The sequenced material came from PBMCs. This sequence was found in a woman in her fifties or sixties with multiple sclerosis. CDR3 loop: CSARKSGQPYEQYF. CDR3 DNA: TGCAGTGCTAGAAAGTCAGGACAGCCCTACGAGCAGTACTTC.